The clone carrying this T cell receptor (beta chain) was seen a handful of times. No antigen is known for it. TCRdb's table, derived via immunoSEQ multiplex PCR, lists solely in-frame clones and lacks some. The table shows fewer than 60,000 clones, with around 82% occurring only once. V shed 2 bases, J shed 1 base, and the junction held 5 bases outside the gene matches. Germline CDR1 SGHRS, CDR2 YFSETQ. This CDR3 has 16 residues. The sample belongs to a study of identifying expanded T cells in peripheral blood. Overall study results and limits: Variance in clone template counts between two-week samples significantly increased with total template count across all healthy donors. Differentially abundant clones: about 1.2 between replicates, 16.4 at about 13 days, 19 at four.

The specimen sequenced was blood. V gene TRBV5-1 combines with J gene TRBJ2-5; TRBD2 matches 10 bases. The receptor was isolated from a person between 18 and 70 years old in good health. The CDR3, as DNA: TGCGCCAGCAGCTTAACAGCGGGGGGGCCCCAAGAGACCCAGTACTTC. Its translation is CASSLTAGGPQETQYF.